One and the same sample provided the 20 T cell receptor beta chains below, sequenced in a study of T-cell memory formation after mild COVID-19. TCRdb independently ran MiXCR on the 5' RACE reads; one entry per CDR3 protein. The sample includes 5,000 or so distinct CDR3 sequences, 24% of them seen just once. The specimen sequenced was PBMCs or a T cell subset sorted from them (not recorded which). The receptors originated from an adult who had mild COVID-19 (a few samples of this study predate the infection). Cell type and time point are not known.

By its share, this clonotype is medium-sized. The chain carries TRBV4-2 and TRBJ2-2; D gene unclear. Trimming took 6 bases from V and 7 from J, leaving 12 bases between them. The CDR3 extends over 13 amino acids. CDR1 LGHNA and CDR2 YNFKEQ come from the germline V gene. CDR3 region: CASSPNAFGELFF. The CDR3 DNA follows: TGTGCCAGCAGTCCGAACGCTTTCGGGGAGCTGTTTTTT.

This clonotype is classed as medium-sized. The chain recombines TRBV5-1 with TRBJ1-1; D is unclear. The V end lost 4 bases, the J end lost 1 base, and 11 bases lay between the germline ends. Germline V gives CDR1 SGHRS, CDR2 YFSETQ. CDR3 length equals 14 residues. In DNA, the CDR3 is TGCGCCAGCAGCCCGGGTGGGAGGAACACTGAAGCTTTCTTT. This gives the protein CASSPGGRNTEAFF. Full variable domain (outside the CDR3, taken from reference TRBV5-1 and TRBJ1-1): KAGVTQTPRYLIKTRGQQVTLSCSPISGHRSVSWYQQTPGQGLQFLFEYFSETQRNKGNFPGRFSGRQFSNSRSEMNVSTLELGDSALYLCASSPGGRNTEAFFGQGTRLTVV.

The sample holds one count of this clonotype. This rearrangement joins TRBV7-9 to TRBJ2-5, with D possibly matching TRBD1 (6 bases). CDR1 SEHNR and CDR2 FQNEAQ come from the germline V gene (reference sequence). There are 15 residues in the CDR3. The ends were cut back, 3 bases at V and 2 bases at J, with 13 bases in the middle. This CDR3 is CASSFGQGIQETQYF. As DNA, the CDR3 is TGTGCCAGCAGCTTTGGGCAGGGGATTCAAGAGACCCAGTACTTC.

The chain joins TRBV30 to TRBJ2-7; D may be TRBD1 (5 bases). Trimming took 0 bases from V and 3 from J, leaving 9 bases between them. This CDR3 comprises 13 residues. Germline V lookup: CDR1 GTSNPN, CDR2 SVGIG (reference sequence). In DNA form, the CDR3 reads TGTGCCTGGAGTGTAGGGCAGGGCTACGAGCAGTACTTC. This translates into CAWSVGQGYEQYF.

This clonotype is medium-sized by share. The chain combines TRBV10-3 with TRBJ1-5; D is possibly TRBD1 (5 bases). Trimming pared 0 bases from V and 0 bases from J, leaving 18 bases between. Germline V gene sequence: CDR1 ENHRY, CDR2 SYGVKD. This CDR3 is 19 amino acids long. CDR3 DNA sequence: TGTGCCATCAGTGAGTCTGGGGCCCATTTTACCGATAGCAATCAGCCCCAGCATTTT. Protein product: CAISESGAHFTDSNQPQHF.

Within the sample, this clonotype is medium-sized. The chain recombines TRBV4-2 with TRBJ2-5, with TRBD2 matching 10 bases. CDR3 size: 16 residues. Germline CDR1 and CDR2: LGHNA and YNFKEQ. The J segment lost 5 bases and the V segment lost 0 bases, leaving 6 bases of the junction unmatched. The CDR3 reads CASSQEWTSGRETQYF. DNA of the CDR3: TGTGCCAGCAGCCAAGAATGGACTAGCGGTAGGGAGACCCAGTACTTC.

V gene TRBV29-1 combines with J gene TRBJ1-3; D is unclear. The CDR3 length is 14 residues. Germline CDR1 reads SQVTM; CDR2 reads ANQGSEA. The V end was cut by 7 bases, the J end by 0 bases, with 13 bases between. CDR3 nucleotides: TGCAGCGCAATACAAGACCTCTCTGGAAACACCATATATTTT. Its translation: CSAIQDLSGNTIYF.

Relative to its sample, this clonotype is medium-sized (0.01 to 0.1%). The rearrangement links TRBV27 to TRBJ2-1; no firm D call. This CDR3 spans 13 amino acids. The V and J ends lost 5 bases and 5 bases respectively, with 10 bases between them. The germline V gene encodes CDR1 MNHEY and CDR2 SMNVEV (reference sequence). Written as DNA, the CDR3 is TGTGCCAGCAGTCCGGGCTTGCACAATGAGCAGTTCTTC. It translates to CASSPGLHNEQFF.

This clonotype is medium-sized by share. The chain uses TRBV9 and TRBJ2-5; 7 nucleotides match TRBD2. This CDR3 has 13 amino acids. Germline loops: CDR1 SGDLS, CDR2 YYNGEE. The V gene end was trimmed by 4 bases and the J gene end by 5 bases; junction bases not matched to a gene: 5. CDR3 sequence reads: CASSKDGGETQYF. The CDR3 bases are TGTGCCAGCAGCAAGGACGGGGGGGAGACCCAGTACTTC.

By share of the sample, this clonotype is medium-sized. This sequence joins TRBV10-3 and TRBJ2-7, with 10 bases that match TRBD1. Trimming cost V 5 bases and J 5 bases; bases outside gene matches: 6. Germline CDR1 and CDR2: ENHRY and SYGVKD. CDR3 size: 14 residues. CDR3 loop: CAISPGQGIHEQYF. Here the CDR3 DNA reads TGTGCCATCAGTCCGGGACAGGGGATCCACGAGCAGTACTTC.

This clonotype counts as medium-sized. The rearrangement joins TRBV28 to TRBJ2-7; 7 bases line up with TRBD1. After removal of 6 bases from V and 3 bases from J, the junction contained 8 bases not matched to a gene. This CDR3 is 14 amino acids long. The germline V gene has CDR1 MDHEN and CDR2 SYDVKM. The CDR3: CASSGRTGHYEQYV. DNA for the CDR3: TGTGCCAGCAGCGGACGGACAGGTCACTACGAGCAGTACGTC.

This clonotype rates as medium-sized. The J gene is TRBJ2-5, the V gene TRBV2; the D call may be TRBD1 or TRBD2 (5 bases each). V lost 6 bases and J 1 base, leaving 9 bases between the germline ends. The CDR3 totals 13 residues. CDR1 and CDR2 from the germline V gene are SNHLY and FYNNEI. The CDR3 region has the DNA TGTGCCAGCAGGGGGACGGGCCAAGAGACCCAGTACTTC. Translating gives CASRGTGQETQYF.

This chain joins TRBV20-1 and TRBJ2-1; tentatively, D is TRBD2 (6 bases). The ends were cut back, 6 bases at V and 6 bases at J, with 15 bases in the middle. CDR1 DFQATT and CDR2 SNEGSKA come from the germline V gene (reference sequence). The CDR3 has 13 amino acids. The CDR3 region has the DNA TGCAGTGCCCAAGGGCGGGAACCCAATGAGCAGTTCTTC. It codes for CSAQGREPNEQFF.

Judged by abundance, this clonotype is medium-sized. The V call is TRBV5-1, the J call TRBJ1-6; D call uncertain. Trimming took 4 bases from V and 7 from J, leaving 12 bases between them. Germline CDR1 and CDR2: SGHRS and YFSETQ. The CDR3 has 14 residues. This CDR3 reads CASSPAGRNSPLHF. The CDR3 DNA is TGCGCCAGCAGCCCTGCGGGGAGGAATTCACCCCTCCACTTT.

V is TRBV12-3 or TRBV12-4 and J is TRBJ1-2, with D possibly being TRBD1 (5 bases). Trimming left V 10 bases short and J 10 bases short, with 19 bases between. The CDR3 contains 12 residues. CDR3: CATIVMGQIYTF. The CDR3 region has the DNA TGTGCCACCATAGTCATGGGGCAGATCTACACCTTC.

This clonotype is deemed medium-sized. The chain combines TRBV7-3 with TRBJ2-3; the D gene is possibly TRBD2 (5 bases). Deletions cut 3 bases from V and 3 bases from J, with 7 bases between. The CDR3 consists of 13 residues. Germline CDR1 and CDR2: SGHTA and FQGTGA. CDR3 sequence (DNA): TGTGCCAGCAGCTTTCGAGGGACAGATACGCAGTATTTT. Translating it yields CASSFRGTDTQYF.

The gene calls are TRBV7-2 and TRBJ2-7; D perhaps matches TRBD1 (5 bases). Per germline, CDR1 SGHTA and CDR2 FQGNSA. This CDR3 contains 16 residues. V was pared by 2 bases and J by 0 bases, with 14 bases between. CDR3 sequence: CASSLSVDTHSYEQYF. For the CDR3, the DNA is TGTGCCAGCAGCTTATCGGTGGACACCCACTCCTACGAGCAGTACTTC.

V gene TRBV7-2 combines with J gene TRBJ2-1; D unresolved. CDR1 is SGHTA, CDR2 FQGNSA, per germline. V gave up 1 base and J gave up 3 bases, with 7 bases separating them. The CDR3 totals 14 residues. CDR3 loop: CASSLDPNYNEQFF. For the CDR3, the DNA is TGTGCCAGCAGCTTAGACCCGAACTACAATGAGCAGTTCTTC.

This clonotype is judged medium-sized (0.01 to 0.1%). The V and J genes are TRBV4-3 and TRBJ1-2; maybe TRBD1 (6 bases). The CDR3 is 15 residues long. Germline V gene data show CDR1 as LGHNA and CDR2 as YSLEER. The V and J ends lost 1 base and 6 bases respectively, with 15 bases between them. The CDR3 reads CASSQVGRGRNGYTF. In DNA, the CDR3 is TGCGCCAGCAGCCAAGTAGGCAGGGGCAGGAATGGCTACACCTTC.

By its share, this clonotype is medium-sized. V gene TRBV13 combines with J gene TRBJ2-7, with 8 bases matching TRBD1. J gave up 6 bases and V 5 bases, and 6 bases lay outside the gene matches. CDR1 is PRHDT, CDR2 FYEKMQ, per germline (reference sequence). The CDR3 spans 13 residues. The CDR3 sequence: CASSHRGNIEQYF. The DNA for the CDR3 is TGTGCCAGCAGCCACAGGGGGAATATCGAGCAGTACTTC.